The source of this T cell receptor beta chain is a study of CD8 T cells in Susac syndrome. Study outcomes and limitations: As the study acknowledged, the number of individuals in its TCR sequencing and HLA analysis was relatively small.

The authors sequenced TCR beta from blood CD8+ and CD4+ T cells. TEMRA cells were FACS-enriched and CD8+ and CD4+ T cells negatively isolated. Between the trimmed V and J ends, which lost 5 bases and 5 bases, there was a span of 9 bases. Germline V gene lookup returns CDR1 SGHDN and CDR2 FVKESK. CDR3 length: 13 amino acids. A remark on this clonotype: Its specificity is not known.

Reverse transcription of roughly 0.5 to 1 ug RNA was performed with random hexamers. An immunoSEQ multiplex PCR amplified TCR beta CDR3 over 54 Vbeta and 13 Jbeta. TCRdb reprocessed the immunoSEQ multiplex PCR reads with MiXCR, giving one entry per CDR3 protein. The table lists about 430,000 distinct CDR3 sequences, more than 70% of them singletons. Sample: CD8+ T cells from PBMCs. The V and J genes are TRBV14 and TRBJ2-2; D gene uncertain. This sequence was found in a human donor with multiple sclerosis. CDR3 nucleotide sequence: TGTGCCAGCAGCGGTCCCGTTACCGGGGAGCTGTTTTTT. It encodes CASSGPVTGELFF.